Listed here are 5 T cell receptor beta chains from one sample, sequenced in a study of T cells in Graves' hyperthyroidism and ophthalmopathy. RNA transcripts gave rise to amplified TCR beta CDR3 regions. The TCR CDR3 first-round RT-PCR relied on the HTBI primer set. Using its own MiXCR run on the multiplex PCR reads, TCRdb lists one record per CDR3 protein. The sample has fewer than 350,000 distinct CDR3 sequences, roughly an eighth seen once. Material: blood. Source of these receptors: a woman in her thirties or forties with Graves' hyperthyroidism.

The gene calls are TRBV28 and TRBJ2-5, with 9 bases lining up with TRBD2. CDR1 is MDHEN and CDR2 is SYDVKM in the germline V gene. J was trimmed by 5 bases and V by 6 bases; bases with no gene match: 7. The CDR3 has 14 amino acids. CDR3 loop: CASRPGTSTETQYF. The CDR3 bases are TGTGCCAGCAGACCCGGGACTAGCACGGAGACCCAGTACTTC.

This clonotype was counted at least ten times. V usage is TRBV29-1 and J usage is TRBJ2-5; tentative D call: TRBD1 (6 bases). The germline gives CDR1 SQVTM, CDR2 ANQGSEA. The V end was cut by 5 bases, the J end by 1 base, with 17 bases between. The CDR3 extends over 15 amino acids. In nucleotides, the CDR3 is TGCAGCGTTTTCGGAGACAGGAAGGGCCAAGAGACCCAGTACTTC. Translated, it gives CSVFGDRKGQETQYF.

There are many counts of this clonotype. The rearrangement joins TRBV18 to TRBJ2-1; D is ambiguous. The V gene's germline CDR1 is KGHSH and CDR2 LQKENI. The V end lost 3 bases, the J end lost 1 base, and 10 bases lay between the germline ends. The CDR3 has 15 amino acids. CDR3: CASSPLGGSYNEQFF. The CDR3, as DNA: TGTGCCAGCTCACCTTTAGGCGGATCCTACAATGAGCAGTTCTTC.

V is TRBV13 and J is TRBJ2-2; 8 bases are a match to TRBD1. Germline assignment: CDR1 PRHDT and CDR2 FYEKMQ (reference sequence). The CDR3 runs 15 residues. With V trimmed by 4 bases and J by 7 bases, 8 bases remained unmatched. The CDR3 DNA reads TGTGCCAGCAGCTCGTCAGGGGGCGCGGACGGGGAGCTGTTTTTT. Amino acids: CASSSSGGADGELFF.

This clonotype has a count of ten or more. CDR3 nucleotide sequence: TGTGCCAGCAGTTACGGAGGGGCGCACACTGAAGCTTTCTTT. Protein sequence: CASSYGGAHTEAFF. The chain combines TRBV6-1 with TRBJ1-1; TRBD1 might be the D (5 bases). CDR3 length equals 14 residues. The germline V gene encodes CDR1 MNHNS and CDR2 SASEGT. V lost 5 bases, J lost 3 bases, and 13 bases lay in between.